This section outlines one T cell receptor beta chain sequence together with its context. Its target is unknown. Regarding treatment: oral pan-JAK inhibitor, 5-10 mg twice daily. In alopecia areata patients, both lesional scalp punch biopsies and peripheral blood were collected. Extracted RNA was reverse transcribed, and the resulting cDNA served as sequencing template. This table comes from immunoSEQ multiplex PCR, and its TCRdb copy is limited to in-frame clones, with some not included. The table records a few hundred thousand clones, 66% of them present only once. The sample comes from a study of CD8+ T cells in alopecia areata. Study details: The protocol delivered tofacitinib for 6 to 18 months, then withdrew it for 6 months.

General study points: The study also sequences resident alphabeta T cells of normal skin in scalp samples. Tofacitinib significantly reduced both scalp clonality and expanded CD8+ clones among the top 100.

After removal of 2 bases from V and 6 bases from J, the junction contained 10 bases not matched to a gene. CDR3 length: 16 amino acids. Per the germline V gene, CDR1 is LNHDA and CDR2 is SQIVND (reference sequence). The sequence came from a human donor with alopecia areata. The material was CD4+ T cells sorted from blood, obtained at week 44, from a patient treated with tofacitinib. The J gene is TRBJ1-5, the V gene TRBV19; TRBD1 matches at 7 bases. The CDR3 sequence is CASSIRTGVLPQPQHF. The CDR3 DNA sequence: TGTGCCAGTAGTATAAGAACAGGGGTTCTACCTCAGCCCCAGCATTTT.